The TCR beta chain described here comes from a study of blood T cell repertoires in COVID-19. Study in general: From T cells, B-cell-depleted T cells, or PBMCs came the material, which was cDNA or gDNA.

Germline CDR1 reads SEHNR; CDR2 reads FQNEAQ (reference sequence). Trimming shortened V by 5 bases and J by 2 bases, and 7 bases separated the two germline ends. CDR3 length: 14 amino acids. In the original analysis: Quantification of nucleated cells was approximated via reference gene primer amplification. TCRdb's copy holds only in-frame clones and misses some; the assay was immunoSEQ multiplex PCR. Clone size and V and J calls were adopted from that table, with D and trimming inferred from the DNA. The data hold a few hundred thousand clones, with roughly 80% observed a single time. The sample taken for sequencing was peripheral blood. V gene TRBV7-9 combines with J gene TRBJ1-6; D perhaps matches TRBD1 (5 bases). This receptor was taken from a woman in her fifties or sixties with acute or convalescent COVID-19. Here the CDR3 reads CASSPDTYNSPLHF. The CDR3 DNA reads TGTGCCAGCAGCCCGGACACCTATAATTCACCCCTCCACTTT.